A single sample is the source of the 11 T cell receptor beta chains below, sequenced in a study of CD8 T cells in Susac syndrome. Reverse transcription of roughly 0.45 to 1 ug RNA was carried out with random hexamers. TCRdb fed the immunoSEQ multiplex PCR reads into MiXCR, producing one record per CDR3 protein. Of roughly 140,000 distinct CDR3 sequences listed, just under 97% are singletons. Sequencing input: CD8+ T cells from PBMCs. Receptor source: a human donor with multiple sclerosis.

The J gene is TRBJ2-5, the V gene TRBV19; no clear D. V lost 1 base, J lost 4 bases, and 13 bases lay in between. Germline assignment: CDR1 LNHDA and CDR2 SQIVND (reference sequence). The CDR3 spans 15 residues. This chain's CDR3 is CASSIVPGSGETQYF. The CDR3 bases are TGTGCCAGTAGTATAGTGCCAGGCTCGGGAGAGACCCAGTACTTC.

The chain links TRBV27 to TRBJ1-2; no clear D. The CDR3 has 13 amino acids. V lost 6 bases and J lost 7, with 15 bases in between. Per the germline V gene, CDR1 is MNHEY and CDR2 is SMNVEV (reference sequence). The CDR3 sequence is CASSKSEGSGYTF. CDR3 in DNA: TGTGCCAGCAGCAAGTCGGAGGGCTCTGGCTACACCTTC.

This chain uses TRBV5-5 with TRBJ2-7; 9 bases align to TRBD1. The V and J ends lost 2 bases and 3 bases, in that order; junction bases with no gene match: 6. Per the germline V gene, CDR1 is SGHKS and CDR2 is YYEKEE (reference sequence). CDR3 length: 15 residues. The CDR3 sequence is CASSFYGTGNYEQYV. The DNA of the CDR3 is TGTGCCAGCAGCTTCTATGGGACAGGGAACTACGAGCAGTACGTC.

This chain uses TRBV3-1 with TRBJ2-3; 8 positions agree with TRBD2. The CDR3 loop spans 16 amino acids. CDR1 is LGHDT, CDR2 YNNKEL, per germline (reference sequence). J was trimmed by 5 bases and V by 4 bases; bases with no gene match: 11. The CDR3 DNA reads as TGTGCCAGCAGCCCAATAGCGGGGCTCGAACGAGATACGCAGTATTTT. Translation gives CASSPIAGLERDTQYF.

J is TRBJ1-2 and V is TRBV7-8; D gene ambiguous. CDR1 and CDR2 from the germline V gene are SGHVS and FQNEAQ. The V and J ends lost 1 base and 5 bases respectively, with 11 bases between them. This CDR3 comprises 14 residues. CDR3 loop: CASSLDYGDYGYTF. CDR3 DNA: TGTGCCAGCAGCTTAGATTACGGGGATTATGGCTACACCTTC.

This sequence joins TRBV30 and TRBJ1-1; D call uncertain. CDR3 size: 11 residues. The ends were cut back, 1 base at V and 12 bases at J, with 12 bases in the middle. Germline values: CDR1 GTSNPN, CDR2 SVGIG (reference sequence). The CDR3 protein is CAWSESTASFF. Here the CDR3 DNA reads TGTGCCTGGAGTGAGTCGACGGCATCTTTCTTT. The full variable domain, with the rest looked up from reference TRBV30 and TRBJ1-1, is SQTIHQWPATLVQPVGSPLSLECTVEGTSNPNLYWYRQAAGRGLQLLFYSVGIGQISSEVPQNLSASRPQDRQFILSSKKLLLSDSGFYLCAWSESTASFFGQGTRLTVV.

The chain recombines TRBV2 with TRBJ2-7, with 12 bases lining up with TRBD1. The CDR3 runs 14 residues. With 6 bases clipped from V and 5 bases from J, the junction kept 5 bases outside the gene matches. Germline V lookup: CDR1 SNHLY, CDR2 FYNNEI. The CDR3 nucleotides read TGTGCCAGCAGAGGGACAGGGGGCTGGGACGAGCAGTACTTC. This encodes CASRGTGGWDEQYF.

V usage is TRBV4-1 and J usage is TRBJ2-5; 7 bases line up with TRBD2. The V gene's germline CDR1 is MGHRA and CDR2 YSYEKL. This CDR3 contains 14 residues. V shed 3 bases, J shed 1 base, and the junction held 2 bases outside the gene matches. This chain's CDR3 is CASSQRESQETQYF. CDR3 in DNA: TGCGCCAGCAGCCAGCGGGAGTCCCAAGAGACCCAGTACTTC.

This clonotype was observed a single time. This chain joins TRBV7-9 and TRBJ2-7; TRBD2 matches 7 bases. The CDR3 covers 12 residues. Unmatched junction bases numbered 4, after V lost 5 bases and J lost 6 bases. The germline CDR1 and CDR2 sequences are SEHNR and FQNEAQ (reference sequence). The CDR3 sequence is CASSPPGGEQYF. The DNA for the CDR3 is TGTGCCAGCAGCCCCCCGGGAGGCGAGCAGTACTTC.

The chain joins TRBV27 to TRBJ2-3; 15 bases map to TRBD2. Per the germline V gene, CDR1 is MNHEY and CDR2 is SMNVEV (reference sequence). Unmatched junction bases numbered 6, after V lost 1 base and J lost 7 bases. The CDR3 sequence is 17 residues long. CDR3 bases: TGTGCCAGCAGTTTATTTGGACTAGCGGGGGGGCCGAATACGCAGTATTTT. Its protein is CASSLFGLAGGPNTQYF.

The CDR3 is CASSVAGGLPNYGYTF. CDR3 sequence (DNA): TGTGCCAGCAGCGTAGCTGGGGGACTTCCTAACTATGGCTACACCTTC. This chain connects TRBV9 to TRBJ1-2, with TRBD1 as a possible D gene (5 bases). Germline assignment: CDR1 SGDLS and CDR2 YYNGEE. This CDR3 contains 16 residues. Trimming removed 0 bases at V and 0 bases at J, with 12 bases between.